The table lists the clone carrying this TCR beta chain with many counts. The antigen remains unidentified. The sample is drawn from a study of metastatic and nonmetastatic thyroid tumors. The wider study: Blood and tumor or nodule tissue repertoires from malignant and benign thyroid patients were compared.

Original processing methods: The distant-metastasis classifier for papillary thyroid cancer was built from CDR3 differences across clinicopathological groups. TCRdb re-called the PCR reads via MiXCR. TCRdb's processing, not the authors' own work, is the source of the V and J calls. The table shows 50,000 to 70,000 clones, with under 5% occurring only once. Study conclusions and caveats: Benign nodules were reported to have significantly lower TCR beta diversity than malignant thyroid tumors, in blood and tumor.

No patient had received any treatment before thyroid surgery. Sequencing was performed on blood. The source of this sequence is a female donor with papillary thyroid cancer or a benign thyroid nodule (not recorded which). Some clones in this sample may be carry-over from other donors' samples.

The CDR3 loop is CASSDWTDPQPQHF. As DNA, the CDR3 is TGTGCCAGCAGTGATTGGACAGATCCTCAGCCCCAGCATTTT. V usage is TRBV6-1 and J usage is TRBJ1-5; a weak D match, TRBD1 (6 bases). This CDR3 contains 14 residues. The V gene's germline CDR1 is MNHNS and CDR2 SASEGT. Trimming cost V 3 bases and J 6 bases, with 12 bases left between them.